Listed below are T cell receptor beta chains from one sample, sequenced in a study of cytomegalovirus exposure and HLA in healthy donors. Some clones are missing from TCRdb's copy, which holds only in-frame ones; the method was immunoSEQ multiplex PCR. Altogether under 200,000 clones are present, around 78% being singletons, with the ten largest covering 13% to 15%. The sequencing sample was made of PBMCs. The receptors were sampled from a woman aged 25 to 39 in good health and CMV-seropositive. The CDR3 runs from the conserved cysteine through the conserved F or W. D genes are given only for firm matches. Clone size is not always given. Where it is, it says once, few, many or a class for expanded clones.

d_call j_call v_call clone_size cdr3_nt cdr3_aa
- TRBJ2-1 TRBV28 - TGTGCCAGCGCGACAGACAATGAGCAGTTCTTC CASATDNEQFF
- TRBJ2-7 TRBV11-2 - TGTGCCAGCAGCTTAGCACCGGTTGCTTACGAGCAGTACTTC CASSLAPVAYEQYF
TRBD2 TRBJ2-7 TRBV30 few TGTGCCTGGAGTAAGGGACTAGCGGGAGAAGAGCAGTACTTC CAWSKGLAGEEQYF
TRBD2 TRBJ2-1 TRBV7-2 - TGTGCCAGCAGCTTAGCAGCGGGGGAGCAGTTCTTC CASSLAAGEQFF
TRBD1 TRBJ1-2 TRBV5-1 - TGCGCCAGCAGCCCGGGACAGGGGGACGGCTACACCTTC CASSPGQGDGYTF
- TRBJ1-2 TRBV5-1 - TGCGCCAGCAGCCCATCCAGGCCTGGGGCTGTCTATGGCTACACCTTC CASSPSRPGAVYGYTF
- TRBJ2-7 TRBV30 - TGTGCCTGGAGGGGTTGGGAGAACAGCTACGAGCAGTACTTC CAWRGWENSYEQYF
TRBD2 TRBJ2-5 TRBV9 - TGTGCCAGCAGCGTAGTAGCGGGTTTTGGGCAAGAGACCCAGTACTTC CASSVVAGFGQETQYF
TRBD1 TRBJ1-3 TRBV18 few TGTGCCAGCTCACCACCGAACAGGGGTGGAAACACCATATATTTT CASSPPNRGGNTIYF
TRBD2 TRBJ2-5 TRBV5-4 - TGTGCCAGCAGCCGGAGCGGGAGGGCTCGAGAGACCCAGTACTTC CASSRSGRARETQYF
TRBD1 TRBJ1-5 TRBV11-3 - TGTGCCAGCAGCTTACCACAGGGGATTCAGCCCCAGCATTTT CASSLPQGIQPQHF
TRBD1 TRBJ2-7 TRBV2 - TGTGCCAGCAGGGACAGGTCCTACGAGCAGTACTTC CASRDRSYEQYF
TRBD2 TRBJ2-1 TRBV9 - TGTGCCAGCAGCGCCAGTACCCCTATTCCGGGACTAGCGGGGCGCTCCTACAATGAGCAGTTCTTC CASSASTPIPGLAGRSYNEQFF
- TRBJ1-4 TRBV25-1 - TGTGCCAGCAGACCTGTCCAGGGTACGAGTGAAAAACTGTTTTTT CASRPVQGTSEKLFF
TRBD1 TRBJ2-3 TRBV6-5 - TGTGCCAGCAGTACAGGGGGTATCGCAGATACGCAGTATTTT CASSTGGIADTQYF
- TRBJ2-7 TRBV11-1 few TGTGCCAGCAGCGGCCGAAGCTCCTACGAGCAGTACTTC CASSGRSSYEQYF
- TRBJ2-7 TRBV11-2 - TGTGCCAGCAGCTTTCTCTACGAGCAGTACTTC CASSFLYEQYF
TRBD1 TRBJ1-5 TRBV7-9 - TGTGCCAGCAGCATGGGACAGGGTAGACAGCCCCAGCATTTT CASSMGQGRQPQHF
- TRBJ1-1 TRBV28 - TGTGCCAGCAGACCCACCACGACAGTGAACACTGAAGCTTTCTTT CASRPTTTVNTEAFF
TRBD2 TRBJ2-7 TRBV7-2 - TGTGCCAGCAGCTTAGGGCTAGCGGGAGGGAGAGGGCCTAGGTACGAGCAGTACTTC CASSLGLAGGRGPRYEQYF
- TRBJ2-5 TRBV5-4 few TGTGCCAGCAGCTTGGTGGAGAAAGAGACCCAGTACTTC CASSLVEKETQYF
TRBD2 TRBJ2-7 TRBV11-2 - TGTGCCAGCAGCTCCTTCAGGACTAGCGGGAGTAGGTCCGGCTACGAGCAGTACTTC CASSSFRTSGSRSGYEQYF
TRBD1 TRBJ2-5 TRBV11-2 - TGTGCCAGCAGCTCCGCCACGCTCCGGGACAGGGGAAATATGCAGTACTTC CASSSATLRDRGNMQYF
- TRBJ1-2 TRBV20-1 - TGCAGTGCTAGAGATAGGAGAGGCTACACCTTC CSARDRRGYTF
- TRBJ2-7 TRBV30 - TGTGCCTGGAGCCCGAACCAGGGGACCTACGAGCAGTACTTC CAWSPNQGTYEQYF
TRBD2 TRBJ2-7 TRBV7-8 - TGTGCCAGCAGCCCGGGGGGTGCGGAGGCCTACGAGCAGTACTTC CASSPGGAEAYEQYF
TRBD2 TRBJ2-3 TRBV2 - TGTGCCAGCAGTGTTCTAGCGGGGGGCACAGATACGCAGTATTTT CASSVLAGGTDTQYF
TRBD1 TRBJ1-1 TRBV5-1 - TGCGCCAGCAGCTTGGGGGACAGGGGTAGGGACACTGAAGCTTTCTTT CASSLGDRGRDTEAFF
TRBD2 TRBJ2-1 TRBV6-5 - TGTGCCAGCAGCAAGGGACTAGCGCCCAATGAGCAGTTCTTC CASSKGLAPNEQFF
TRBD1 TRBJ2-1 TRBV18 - TGTGCCAGCTCACCACCGTCTCCGGGACAGCTCAATGAGCAGTTCTTC CASSPPSPGQLNEQFF
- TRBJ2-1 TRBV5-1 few TGCGCCAGTACTCAATTCCTTAGCTCCTACAATGAGCAGTTCTTC CASTQFLSSYNEQFF
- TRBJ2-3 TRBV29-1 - TGCAGCGTTGAACTCACAGATACGCAGTATTTT CSVELTDTQYF
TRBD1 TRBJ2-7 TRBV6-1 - TGTGCCAGCAGCTACGGACAGGGGCCCTCCTACGAGCAGTACTTC CASSYGQGPSYEQYF
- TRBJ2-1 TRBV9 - TGTGCCAGCAGCGTCCAGTTCAGCTCCTACAATGAGCAGTTCTTC CASSVQFSSYNEQFF
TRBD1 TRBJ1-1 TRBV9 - TGTGCCAGCAGCGCGGACAGGGGGACTGAAGCTTTCTTT CASSADRGTEAFF
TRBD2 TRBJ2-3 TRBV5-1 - TGCGCCAGCAGCCCCCGGACTAGCGGGGGGCTCGATACGCAGTATTTT CASSPRTSGGLDTQYF
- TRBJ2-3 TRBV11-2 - TGTGCCAGCAGCTTTAGTAATACGCAGTATTTT CASSFSNTQYF
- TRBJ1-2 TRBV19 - TGTGCCAGTAGTACGGCAGGCAACTATGGCTACACCTTC CASSTAGNYGYTF
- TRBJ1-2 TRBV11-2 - TGTGCCAGCAGCCAGGGGTATGGCTACACCTTC CASSQGYGYTF
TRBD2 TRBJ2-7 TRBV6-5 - TGTGCCAGTTTATCGGGAGGGGGCTCCTACGAGCAGTACTTC CASLSGGGSYEQYF
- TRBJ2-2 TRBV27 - TGTGCCAGCACGGGTAGCCACACCGGGGAGCTGTTTTTT CASTGSHTGELFF
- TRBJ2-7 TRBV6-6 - TGTGCCAGCAACGGGGCGCAGGGGTCAACCTACGAGCAGTACTTC CASNGAQGSTYEQYF
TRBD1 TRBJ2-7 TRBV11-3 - TGTGCCAGCAGCTCGGGACAGGGGATCTCCTACGAGCAGTACTTC CASSSGQGISYEQYF
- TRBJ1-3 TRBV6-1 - TGTGCCAGCATTTTAAAGCGGTATGAGACCATATATTTT CASILKRYETIYF
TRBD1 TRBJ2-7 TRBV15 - TGTGCCACCAGCGACAGGGGGCCCGACGAGCAGTACTTC CATSDRGPDEQYF
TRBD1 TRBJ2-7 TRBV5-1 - TGCGCCAGCAGCTCGATAGCCGGGACAGGAGACTACGAGCAGTACTTC CASSSIAGTGDYEQYF
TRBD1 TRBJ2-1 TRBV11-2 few TGTGCCAGCAGCTTAAGGTTTTTGGACAGGGCATACAATGAGCAGTTCTTC CASSLRFLDRAYNEQFF
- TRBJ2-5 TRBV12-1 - TGTGCCAGCAGCCATGGGCTCCTAGCGCAAGAGACCCAGTACTTC CASSHGLLAQETQYF
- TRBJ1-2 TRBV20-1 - TGCAGTGCTAGAGGGGGCAGTGGCTACACCTTC CSARGGSGYTF
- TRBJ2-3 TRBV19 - TGTGCCAGTAGTATAGATCCTAGGGGGGGGACAGATACGCAGTATTTT CASSIDPRGGTDTQYF
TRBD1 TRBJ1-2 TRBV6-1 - TGTGCCAGCAGTGGGGACAGGGGCCGAAACTATGGCTACACCTTC CASSGDRGRNYGYTF
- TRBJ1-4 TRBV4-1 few TGCGCCAGCCGACGGACACATCCAACTAATGAAAAACTGTTTTTT CASRRTHPTNEKLFF
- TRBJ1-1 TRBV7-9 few TGTGCCAGCAGCTTAGAAACAGGGAACACTGAAGCTTTCTTT CASSLETGNTEAFF
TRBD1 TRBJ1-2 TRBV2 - TGTGCCAGCCTACAGGGGATAAAGTATGGCTACACCTTC CASLQGIKYGYTF
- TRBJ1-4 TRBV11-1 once TGTGCCAGCAGCAAAAGCAGGGGACCTAATGAAAAACTGTTTTTT CASSKSRGPNEKLFF
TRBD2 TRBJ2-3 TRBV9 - TGTGCCAGCAGCGCTGTGGGGACTAGTTGGGACGCAGATACGCAGTATTTT CASSAVGTSWDADTQYF
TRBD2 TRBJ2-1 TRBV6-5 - TGTGCCAGCAGTTACCGGGGACTAGACTCCTACAATGAGCAGTTCTTC CASSYRGLDSYNEQFF
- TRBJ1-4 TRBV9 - TGTGCCAGCAGCGAGAGGGGGGGGGCTAATGAAAAACTGTTTTTT CASSERGGANEKLFF
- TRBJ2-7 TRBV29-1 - TGCAGCGTTACTAACATGTACTACGAGCAGTACTTC CSVTNMYYEQYF
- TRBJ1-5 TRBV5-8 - TGTGCCAGCAGCGTCTCCTATCAGCCCCAGCATTTT CASSVSYQPQHF